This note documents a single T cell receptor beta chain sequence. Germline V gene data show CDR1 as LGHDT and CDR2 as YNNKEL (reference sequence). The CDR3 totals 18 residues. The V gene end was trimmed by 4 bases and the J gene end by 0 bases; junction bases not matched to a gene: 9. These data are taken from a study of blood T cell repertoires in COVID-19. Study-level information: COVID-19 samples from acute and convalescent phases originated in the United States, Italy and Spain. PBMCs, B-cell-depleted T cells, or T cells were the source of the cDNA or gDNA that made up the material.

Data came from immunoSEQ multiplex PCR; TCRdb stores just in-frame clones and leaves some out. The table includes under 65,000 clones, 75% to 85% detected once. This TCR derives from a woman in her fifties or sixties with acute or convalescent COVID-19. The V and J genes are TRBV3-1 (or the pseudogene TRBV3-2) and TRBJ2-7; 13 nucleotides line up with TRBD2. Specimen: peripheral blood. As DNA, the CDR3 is TGTGCCAGCAGCCGCCCCGGGACTAGCGGGATAAGCTCCTACGAGCAGTACTTC. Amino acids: CASSRPGTSGISSYEQYF.